The 18 T cell receptor beta chains listed next were all sequenced from one sample in a study of control samples from healthy donors and cancer patients. TCRdb's table, derived via immunoSEQ multiplex PCR, lists solely in-frame clones and lacks some. The sample consists of more than 70,000 clones, about 89% of them appearing once. Sequenced sample: blood. These TCRs come from a woman aged 25-40 years in good health.

The CDR3 DNA reads TGTGCCAGCAGCTTGGGGACTAGCGGGACCAGAGAGACCCAGTACTTC. Protein sequence: CASSLGTSGTRETQYF. The chain links TRBV7-9 to TRBJ2-5; 13 bases match TRBD2. Germline V gene sequence: CDR1 SEHNR, CDR2 FQNEAQ (reference sequence). The length of the CDR3 is 16 residues. Germline trimming cut 3 bases from V and 4 bases from J; bases unmatched to any gene: 5.

As to this clone: This sample also contains other DNA sequences that code for the same CDR3. The chain recombines TRBV6-4 with TRBJ2-6, with unresolved D. The V and J ends lost 8 bases and 0 bases respectively, with 14 bases between them. Germline V gene data show CDR1 as MRHNA and CDR2 as SNTAGT. CDR3 size: 16 residues. In DNA, the CDR3 is TGTGCCAGCCGGGCCAACCACGGCTCTGGGGCCAACGTCCTGACTTTC. Its translation: CASRANHGSGANVLTF.

The genes are TRBV4-1 and TRBJ1-5, with a tentative D call TRBD1 (6 bases). V lost 4 bases to trimming and J lost 6 bases, with 16 bases between them. This CDR3 has 15 residues. CDR1 and CDR2 from the germline V gene are MGHRA and YSYEKL. This CDR3 reads CASSLSDRTSQPQHF. The CDR3 DNA is TGCGCCAGCAGCCTATCCGACAGGACTAGTCAGCCCCAGCATTTT.

V and J are TRBV15 and TRBJ1-3, with D unresolved. The CDR3 contains 14 residues. Per the germline V gene, CDR1 is LNHNV and CDR2 is YYDKDF (reference sequence). Trimming removed 5 bases from V and 1 base from J, with 9 bases in between. DNA of the CDR3: TGTGCCACCAGCCCAACCTTTTCTGGAAACACCATATATTTT. Its translation: CATSPTFSGNTIYF.

The chain carries TRBV5-1 and TRBJ2-1, with D perhaps matching TRBD2 (6 bases). Germline-derived CDR1 and CDR2 are SGHRS and YFSETQ. CDR3 length: 15 residues. V gave up 0 bases and J gave up 6 bases, with 13 bases separating them. The CDR3 DNA reads TGCGCCAGCAGCTTGGCGCTAGCGTATAGCAATGAGCAGTTCTTC. Its translation is CASSLALAYSNEQFF.

The chain uses TRBV5-1 and TRBJ2-7, with D tentatively TRBD2 (6 bases). The CDR3 loop spans 14 amino acids. Germline CDR1 and CDR2: SGHRS and YFSETQ. Trimming left V 4 bases short and J 5 bases short, with 16 bases between. CDR3 amino acids: CASSPQSGVHEQYF. Here the CDR3 DNA reads TGCGCCAGCAGCCCCCAATCGGGGGTTCACGAGCAGTACTTC.

This clone has more than one count but fewer than ten. This rearrangement joins TRBV6-4 to TRBJ1-6; 7 positions match TRBD1. Germline lookup yields CDR1 MRHNA and CDR2 SNTAGT. V shed 4 bases and J 4 bases; nucleotides not matched to a gene: 4. The CDR3 runs to 15 residues. The CDR3 DNA is TGTGCCAGCAGTGTTGGACAGGCGTATAATTCACCCCTCCACTTT. It is translated as CASSVGQAYNSPLHF.

This clone was seen a handful of times. V gene TRBV6-5 combines with J gene TRBJ1-6, with D perhaps TRBD1 (6 bases). The CDR3 loop spans 15 amino acids. The germline V and J ends were trimmed by 6 bases and 9 bases, with 18 bases remaining between them. Germline CDR1 reads MNHEY; CDR2 reads SVGAGI. The CDR3 DNA reads TGTGCCAGCAGCCAAACCGGGGGGGCGGGTTCACCCCTCCACTTT. Protein: CASSQTGGAGSPLHF.

In its sample, this clone was seen once. This sequence joins TRBV19 and TRBJ1-5; D gene ambiguous. This CDR3 contains 16 residues. The V gene lost 7 bases and the J gene lost 4 bases, with 20 bases spanning the gap. The germline V gene encodes CDR1 LNHDA and CDR2 SQIVND (reference sequence). CDR3 DNA: TGTGCCAGTATGGGCCTTTTGGGCTTGGGAAATCAGCCCCAGCATTTT. Its translation: CASMGLLGLGNQPQHF.

This clone was detected only once. The chain recombines TRBV18 with TRBJ2-1, with D maybe TRBD2 (6 bases). With 3 bases removed from V and 1 base from J, the gap between germline ends came to 10 bases. Germline CDR1 reads KGHSH; CDR2 reads LQKENI. The CDR3 runs 15 residues. The CDR3 reads CASSPFGGSYNEQFF. The CDR3 nucleotides read TGTGCCAGCTCACCCTTCGGGGGTTCCTACAATGAGCAGTTCTTC.

The DNA of the CDR3 is TGTGCCAGCAGTTACTCGAACCAGGGGATGGGAGGCTACACCTTC. It is translated as CASSYSNQGMGGYTF. V and J are TRBV6-5 and TRBJ1-2, with D maybe TRBD1 (6 bases). Germline-derived CDR1 and CDR2 are MNHEY and SVGAGI. The germline V and J ends were trimmed by 0 bases and 8 bases, with 16 bases remaining between them. This CDR3 is built from 15 residues.

The chain is built from TRBV9 and TRBJ1-2, with unresolved D. The CDR3 sequence is 14 residues long. Trimming pared 2 bases from V and 4 bases from J, leaving 12 bases between. Looked up from germline, CDR1 is SGDLS and CDR2 is YYNGEE. The CDR3 DNA sequence: TGTGCCAGCAGCGTTGAGGGCAGCGTCTATGGCTACACCTTC. Translating gives CASSVEGSVYGYTF.

The chain employs TRBV15 and TRBJ1-3; D is ambiguous. CDR3 length: 16 amino acids. CDR1 is LNHNV and CDR2 is YYDKDF in the germline V gene (reference sequence). V shed 0 bases and J shed 0 bases, with 9 bases lying between them. CDR3 coding DNA: TGTGCCACCAGCAGAGATCCGGGCAGCTCTGGAAACACCATATATTTT. Translated: CATSRDPGSSGNTIYF.

V is TRBV27 and J is TRBJ2-5; D is perhaps TRBD1 (6 bases). This CDR3 comprises 15 residues. CDR1 is MNHEY, CDR2 SMNVEV, per germline (reference sequence). V lost 8 bases and J 1 base, leaving 17 bases between the germline ends. CDR3 nucleotides: TGTGCCAGCTGGGGGCTAGCTGCCGCCCAAGAGACCCAGTACTTC. As protein: CASWGLAAAQETQYF.

This clone has just one count. This sequence joins TRBV5-4 and TRBJ1-1; 9 bases line up with TRBD1. The CDR3 covers 14 residues. The V segment lost 4 bases and the J segment 6 bases; nucleotides outside the gene matches: 7. Germline-derived CDR1 and CDR2 are SGHNT and YYREEE (reference sequence). The CDR3 reads CASSGTGRVSEAFF. DNA for the CDR3: TGTGCCAGCAGCGGGACAGGGAGGGTCTCTGAAGCTTTCTTT.

The CDR3 sequence: CASSLRAGASYNEQFF. The DNA of the CDR3 is TGTGCCAGCAGCTTACGTGCAGGGGCCTCCTACAATGAGCAGTTCTTC. V usage is TRBV7-2 and J usage is TRBJ2-1; D possibly corresponds to TRBD1 (6 bases). Trimming removed 2 bases at V and 0 bases at J, with 11 bases between. Germline-derived CDR1 and CDR2 are SGHTA and FQGNSA. The CDR3 length is 16 residues. Combining the CDR3 with reference TRBV7-2 and TRBJ2-1 gives the whole variable domain GAGVSQSPSNKVTEKGKDVELRCDPISGHTALYWYRQSLGQGLEFLIYFQGNSAPDKSGLPSDRFSAERTGGSVSTLTIQRTQQEDSAVYLCASSLRAGASYNEQFFGPGTRLTVL.

The V gene is TRBV3-1 (or the pseudogene TRBV3-2), the J gene TRBJ1-6; unclear D gene. V lost 3 bases and J lost 10, with 10 bases in between. The CDR3 runs 13 residues. Germline loops: CDR1 LGHDT, CDR2 YNNKEL (reference sequence). Here the CDR3 DNA reads TGTGCCAGCAGCCAGGGTAGTCGGTCACCCCTCCACTTT. Translation: CASSQGSRSPLHF.

This chain connects TRBV15 to TRBJ1-2; D is possibly TRBD1 (5 bases). Trimming took off 5 bases at V and 4 bases at J, with 20 bases between the two ends. Per germline, CDR1 LNHNV and CDR2 YYDKDF (reference sequence). CDR3 size: 16 residues. This CDR3 is CATSGGTWARGYGYTF. DNA of the CDR3: TGTGCCACCAGCGGGGGGACGTGGGCGCGTGGCTATGGCTACACCTTC. The full variable domain, rest sourced from reference TRBV15 and TRBJ1-2, is DAMVIQNPRYQVTQFGKPVTLSCSQTLNHNVMYWYQQKSSQAPKLLFHYYDKDFNNEADTPDNFQSRRPNTSFCFLDIRSPGLGDTAMYLCATSGGTWARGYGYTFGSGTRLTVV.